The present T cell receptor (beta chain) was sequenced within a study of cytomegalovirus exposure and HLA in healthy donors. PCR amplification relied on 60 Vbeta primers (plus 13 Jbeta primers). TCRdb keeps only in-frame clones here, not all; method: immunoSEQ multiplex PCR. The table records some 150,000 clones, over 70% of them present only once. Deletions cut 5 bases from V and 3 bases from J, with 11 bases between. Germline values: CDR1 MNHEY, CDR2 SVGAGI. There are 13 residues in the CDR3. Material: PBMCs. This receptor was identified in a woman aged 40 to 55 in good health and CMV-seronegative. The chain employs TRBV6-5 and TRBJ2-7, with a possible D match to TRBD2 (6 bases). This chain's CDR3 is CASSRDLRYEQYF. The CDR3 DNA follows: TGTGCCAGCAGTCGGGACTTGCGCTACGAGCAGTACTTC.